This T cell receptor (beta chain) was obtained from a study of PD-1 blockade in mismatch repair-deficient tumors. Study-wide findings and caveats: After pembrolizumab, tumor-resident clones rose rapidly, then generally contracted before radiologic responses.

The repertoire was sequenced with immunoSEQ multiplex PCR; TCRdb's copy has only in-frame clones and lacks some. Here the sample spans over 75,000 clones, over 70% being singletons. With respect to this clone: Its matching antigen is unknown.

The TCR comes from an adult with mismatch repair-deficient cancer. The sample was peripheral blood, taken 12 weeks after starting pembrolizumab.

CDR3 nucleotides: TGTGCCAGCAGACAGGGGAGCAATCAGCCCCAGCATTTT. Translated, it gives CASRQGSNQPQHF. V gene TRBV6-5 combines with J gene TRBJ1-5; 7 bases line up with TRBD1. The germline CDR1 and CDR2 sequences are MNHEY and SVGAGI. The length of the CDR3 is 13 residues. The ends lost 6 bases at V and 1 base at J; junction bases unmatched: 0.